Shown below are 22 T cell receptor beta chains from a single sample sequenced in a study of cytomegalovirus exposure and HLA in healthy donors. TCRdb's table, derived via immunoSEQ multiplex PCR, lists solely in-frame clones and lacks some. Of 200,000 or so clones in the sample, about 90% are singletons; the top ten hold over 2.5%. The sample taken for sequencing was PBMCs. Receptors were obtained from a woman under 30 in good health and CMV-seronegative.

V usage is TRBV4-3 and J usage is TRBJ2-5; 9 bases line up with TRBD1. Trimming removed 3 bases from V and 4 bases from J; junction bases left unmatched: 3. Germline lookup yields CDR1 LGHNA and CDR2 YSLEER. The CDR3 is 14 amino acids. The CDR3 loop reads CASSQGQGGETQYF. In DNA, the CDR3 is TGCGCCAGCAGCCAGGGACAGGGAGGAGAGACCCAGTACTTC.

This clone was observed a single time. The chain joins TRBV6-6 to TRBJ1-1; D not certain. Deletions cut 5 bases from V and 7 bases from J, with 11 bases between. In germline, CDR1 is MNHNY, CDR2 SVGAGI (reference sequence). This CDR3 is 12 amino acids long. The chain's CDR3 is CASSPTSGEAFF. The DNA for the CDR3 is TGTGCCAGCAGTCCCACCTCGGGTGAAGCTTTCTTT.

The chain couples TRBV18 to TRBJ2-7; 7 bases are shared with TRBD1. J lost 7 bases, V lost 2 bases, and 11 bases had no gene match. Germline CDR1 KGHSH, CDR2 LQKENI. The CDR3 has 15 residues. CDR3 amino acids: CASSPRTTGTEEQYF. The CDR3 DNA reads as TGTGCCAGCTCACCAAGGACGACAGGGACAGAAGAGCAGTACTTC.

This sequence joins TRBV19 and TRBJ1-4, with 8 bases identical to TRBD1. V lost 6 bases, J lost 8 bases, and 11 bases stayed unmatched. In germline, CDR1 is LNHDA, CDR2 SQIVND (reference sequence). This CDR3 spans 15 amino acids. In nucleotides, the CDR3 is TGTGCCAGTAGCATACTTCAGGGGGCCGGCGAAAAACTGTTTTTT. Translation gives CASSILQGAGEKLFF.

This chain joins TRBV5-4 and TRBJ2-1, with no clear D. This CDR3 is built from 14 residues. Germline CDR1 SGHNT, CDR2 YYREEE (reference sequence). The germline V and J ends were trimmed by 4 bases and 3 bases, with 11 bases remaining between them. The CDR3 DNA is TGTGCCAGCAGCCCCCATTCCATCTACAATGAGCAGTTCTTC. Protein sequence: CASSPHSIYNEQFF.

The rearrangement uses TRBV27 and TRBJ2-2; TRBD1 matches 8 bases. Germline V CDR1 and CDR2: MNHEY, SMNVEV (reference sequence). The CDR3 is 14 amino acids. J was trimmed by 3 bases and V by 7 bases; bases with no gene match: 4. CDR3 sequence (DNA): TGTGCCAGCAACAAGGACAGGGACACCGGGGAGCTGTTTTTT. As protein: CASNKDRDTGELFF.

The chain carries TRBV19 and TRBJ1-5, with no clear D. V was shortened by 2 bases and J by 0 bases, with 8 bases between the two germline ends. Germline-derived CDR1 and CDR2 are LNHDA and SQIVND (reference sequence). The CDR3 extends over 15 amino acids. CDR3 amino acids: CASSISEYSNQPQHF. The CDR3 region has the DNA TGTGCCAGTAGTATATCCGAGTATAGCAATCAGCCCCAGCATTTT. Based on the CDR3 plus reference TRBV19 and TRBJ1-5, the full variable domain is DGGITQSPKYLFRKEGQNVTLSCEQNLNHDAMYWYRQDPGQGLRLIYYSQIVNDFQKGDIAEGYSVSREKKESFPLTVTSAQKNPTAFYLCASSISEYSNQPQHFGDGTRLSIL.

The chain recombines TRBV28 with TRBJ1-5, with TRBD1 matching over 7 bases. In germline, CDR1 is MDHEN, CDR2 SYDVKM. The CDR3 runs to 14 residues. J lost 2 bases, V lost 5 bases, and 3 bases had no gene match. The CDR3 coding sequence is TGTGCCAGCAGTAAAGGGGGCGGCAATCAGCCCCAGCATTTT. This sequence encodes CASSKGGGNQPQHF.

CDR3 loop: CASSLTGTSGRARELFF. CDR3 sequence (DNA): TGTGCCAGCAGTTTGACCGGGACTAGCGGGAGGGCCCGGGAGCTGTTTTTT. The rearrangement links TRBV28 to TRBJ2-2; 16 bases line up with TRBD2. Germline CDR1 is MDHEN and CDR2 is SYDVKM. The CDR3 runs to 17 residues. With 3 bases clipped from V and 9 bases from J, the junction kept 7 bases outside the gene matches.

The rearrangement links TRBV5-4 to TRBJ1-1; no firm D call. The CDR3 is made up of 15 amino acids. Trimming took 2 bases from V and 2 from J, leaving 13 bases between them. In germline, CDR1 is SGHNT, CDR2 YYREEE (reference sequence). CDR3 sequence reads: CASSLQRAENTEAFF. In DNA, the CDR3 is TGTGCCAGCAGCTTACAGCGGGCGGAAAACACTGAAGCTTTCTTT.

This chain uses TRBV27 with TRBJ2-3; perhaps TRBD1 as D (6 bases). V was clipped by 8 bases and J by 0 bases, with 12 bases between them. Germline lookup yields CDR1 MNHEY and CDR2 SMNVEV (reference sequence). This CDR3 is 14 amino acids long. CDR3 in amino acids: CASSGASSTDTQYF. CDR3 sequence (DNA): TGTGCCAGCTCAGGGGCGTCTAGCACAGATACGCAGTATTTT.

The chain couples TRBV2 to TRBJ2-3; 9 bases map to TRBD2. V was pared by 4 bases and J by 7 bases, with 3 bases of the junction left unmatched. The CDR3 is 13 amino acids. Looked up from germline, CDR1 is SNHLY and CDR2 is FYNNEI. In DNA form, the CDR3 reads TGTGCCAGCAGTGCAGGGACTAGCAATACGCAGTATTTT. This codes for CASSAGTSNTQYF.

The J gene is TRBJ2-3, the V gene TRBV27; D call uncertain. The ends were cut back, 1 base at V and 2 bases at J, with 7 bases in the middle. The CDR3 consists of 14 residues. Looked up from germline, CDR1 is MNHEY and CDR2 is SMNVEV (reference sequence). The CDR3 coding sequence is TGTGCCAGCAGTTTATATGGGCCCACAGATACGCAGTATTTT. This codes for CASSLYGPTDTQYF.

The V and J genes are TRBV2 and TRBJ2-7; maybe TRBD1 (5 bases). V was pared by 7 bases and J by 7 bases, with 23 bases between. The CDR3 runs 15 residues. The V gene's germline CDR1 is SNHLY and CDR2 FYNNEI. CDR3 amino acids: CASIQGSRLPGEQYF. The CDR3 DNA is TGTGCCAGCATCCAGGGTAGTCGGTTACCTGGGGAGCAGTACTTC.

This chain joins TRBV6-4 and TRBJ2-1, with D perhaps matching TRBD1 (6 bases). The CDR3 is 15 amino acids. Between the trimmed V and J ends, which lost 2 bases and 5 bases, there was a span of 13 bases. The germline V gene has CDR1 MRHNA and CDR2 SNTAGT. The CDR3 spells CASSDGAGENNEQFF. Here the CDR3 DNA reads TGTGCCAGCAGTGACGGCGCAGGGGAAAACAATGAGCAGTTCTTC.

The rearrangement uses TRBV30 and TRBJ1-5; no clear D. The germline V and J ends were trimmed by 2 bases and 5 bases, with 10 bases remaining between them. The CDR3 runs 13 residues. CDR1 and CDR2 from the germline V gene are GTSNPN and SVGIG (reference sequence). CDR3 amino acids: CAWSPDLYQPQHF. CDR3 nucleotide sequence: TGTGCCTGGAGTCCGGACTTATATCAGCCCCAGCATTTT.

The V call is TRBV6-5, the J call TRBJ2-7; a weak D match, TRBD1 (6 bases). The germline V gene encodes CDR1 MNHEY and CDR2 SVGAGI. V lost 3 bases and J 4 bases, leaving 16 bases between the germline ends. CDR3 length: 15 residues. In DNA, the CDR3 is TGTGCCAGCAGTTATTCCCGGGACATGGGGTACGAGCAGTACTTC. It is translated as CASSYSRDMGYEQYF.

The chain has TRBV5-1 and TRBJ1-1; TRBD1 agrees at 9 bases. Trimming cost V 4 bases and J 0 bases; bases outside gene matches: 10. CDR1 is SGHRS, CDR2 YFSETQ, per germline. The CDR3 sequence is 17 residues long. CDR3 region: CASSPGQGRSLNTEAFF. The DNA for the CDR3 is TGCGCCAGCAGCCCGGGACAGGGTCGGAGCCTGAACACTGAAGCTTTCTTT.

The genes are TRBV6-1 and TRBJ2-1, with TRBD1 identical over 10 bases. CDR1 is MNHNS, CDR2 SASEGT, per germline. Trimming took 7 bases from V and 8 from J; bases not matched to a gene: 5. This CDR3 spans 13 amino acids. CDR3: CASTPDRGDEQFF. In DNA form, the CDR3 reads TGTGCCAGCACCCCGGACAGGGGGGATGAGCAGTTCTTC.

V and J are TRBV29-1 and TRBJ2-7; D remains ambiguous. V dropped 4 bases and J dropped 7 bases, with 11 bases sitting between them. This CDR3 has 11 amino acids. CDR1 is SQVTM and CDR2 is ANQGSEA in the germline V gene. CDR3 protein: CSVASGREQYF. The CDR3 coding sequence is TGCAGCGTTGCGTCAGGCCGGGAGCAGTACTTC.

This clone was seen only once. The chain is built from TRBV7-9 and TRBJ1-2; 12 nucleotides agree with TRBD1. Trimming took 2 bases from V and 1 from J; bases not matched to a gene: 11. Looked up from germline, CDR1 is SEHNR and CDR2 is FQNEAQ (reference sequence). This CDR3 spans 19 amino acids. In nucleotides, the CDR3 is TGTGCCAGCAGCTTACTCCCTGGGACAGGGGGCCTGATTAACTATGGCTACACCTTC. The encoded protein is CASSLLPGTGGLINYGYTF.

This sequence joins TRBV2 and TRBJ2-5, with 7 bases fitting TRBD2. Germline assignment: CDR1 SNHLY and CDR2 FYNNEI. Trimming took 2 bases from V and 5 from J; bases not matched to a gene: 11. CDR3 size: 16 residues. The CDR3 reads CASSESMGEGQETQYF. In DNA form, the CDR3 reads TGTGCCAGCAGTGAAAGTATGGGGGAGGGTCAGGAGACCCAGTACTTC.